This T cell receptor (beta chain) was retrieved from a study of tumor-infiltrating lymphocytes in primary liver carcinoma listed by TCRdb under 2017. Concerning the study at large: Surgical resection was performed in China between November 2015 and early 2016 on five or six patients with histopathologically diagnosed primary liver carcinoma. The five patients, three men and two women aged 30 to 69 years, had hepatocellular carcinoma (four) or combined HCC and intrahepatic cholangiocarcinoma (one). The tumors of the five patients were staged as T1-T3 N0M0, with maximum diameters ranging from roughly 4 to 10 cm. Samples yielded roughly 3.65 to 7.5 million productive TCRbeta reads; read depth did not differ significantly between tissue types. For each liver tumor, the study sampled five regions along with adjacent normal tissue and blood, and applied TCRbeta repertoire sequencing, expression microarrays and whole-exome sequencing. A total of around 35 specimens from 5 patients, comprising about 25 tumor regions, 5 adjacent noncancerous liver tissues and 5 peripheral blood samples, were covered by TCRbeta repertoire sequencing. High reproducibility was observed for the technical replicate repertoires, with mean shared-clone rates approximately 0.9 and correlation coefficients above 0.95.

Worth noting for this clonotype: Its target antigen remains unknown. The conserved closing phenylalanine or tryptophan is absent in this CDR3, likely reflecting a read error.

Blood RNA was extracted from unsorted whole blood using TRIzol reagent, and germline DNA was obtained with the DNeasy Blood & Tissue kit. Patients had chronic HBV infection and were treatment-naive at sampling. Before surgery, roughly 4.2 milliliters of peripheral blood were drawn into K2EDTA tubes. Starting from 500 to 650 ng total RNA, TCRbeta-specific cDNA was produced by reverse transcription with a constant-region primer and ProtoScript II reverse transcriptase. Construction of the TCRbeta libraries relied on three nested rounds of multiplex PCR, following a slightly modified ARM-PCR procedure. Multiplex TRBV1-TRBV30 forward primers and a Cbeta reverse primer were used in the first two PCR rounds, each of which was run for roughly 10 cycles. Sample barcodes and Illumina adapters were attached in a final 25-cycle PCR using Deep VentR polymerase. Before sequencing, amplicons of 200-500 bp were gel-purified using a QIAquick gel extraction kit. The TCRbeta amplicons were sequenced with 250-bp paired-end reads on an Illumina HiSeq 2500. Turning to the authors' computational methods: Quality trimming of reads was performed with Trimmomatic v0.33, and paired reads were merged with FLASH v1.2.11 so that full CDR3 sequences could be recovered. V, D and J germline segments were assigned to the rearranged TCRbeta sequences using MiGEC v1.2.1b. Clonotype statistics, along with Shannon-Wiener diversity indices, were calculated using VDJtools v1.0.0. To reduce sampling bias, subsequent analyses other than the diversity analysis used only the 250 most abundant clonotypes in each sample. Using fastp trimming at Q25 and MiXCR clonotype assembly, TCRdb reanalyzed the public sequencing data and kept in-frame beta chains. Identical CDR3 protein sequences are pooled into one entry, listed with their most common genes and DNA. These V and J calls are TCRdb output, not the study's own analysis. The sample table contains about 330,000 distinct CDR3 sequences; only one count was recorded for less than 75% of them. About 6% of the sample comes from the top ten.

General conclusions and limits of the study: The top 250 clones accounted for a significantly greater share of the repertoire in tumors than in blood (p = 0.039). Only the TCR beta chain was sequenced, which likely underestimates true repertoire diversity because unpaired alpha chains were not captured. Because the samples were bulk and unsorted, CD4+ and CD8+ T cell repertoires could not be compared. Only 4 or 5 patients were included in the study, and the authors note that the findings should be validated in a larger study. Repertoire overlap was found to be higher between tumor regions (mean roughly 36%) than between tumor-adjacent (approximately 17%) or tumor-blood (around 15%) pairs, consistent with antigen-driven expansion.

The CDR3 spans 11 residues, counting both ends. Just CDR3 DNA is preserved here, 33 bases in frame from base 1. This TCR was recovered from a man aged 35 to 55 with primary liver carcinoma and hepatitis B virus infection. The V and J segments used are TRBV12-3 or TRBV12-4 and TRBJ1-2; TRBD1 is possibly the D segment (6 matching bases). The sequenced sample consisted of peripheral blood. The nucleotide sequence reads TGTGCTAGCGGACAGAACTATGGCTACACCCTC. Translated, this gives CASGQNYGYTL.